This entry lists 11 T cell receptor beta chains sequenced from one sample in a study of regulatory T cells in long-lasting Graves disease. Described time point: persistent/refractory GD, antithyroid drugs over 5 years with positive TRAb. PBMC RNA served as the TCR library source. Through Arm-PCR of CDR3 regions and iRepertoire HTBI primers, TCR beta libraries were built. Via MiXCR, TCRdb re-called the multiplex PCR reads, giving one row per CDR3 protein. The sample holds around 460,000 distinct CDR3 sequences, 22% seen once. This material consisted of peripheral blood mononuclear cells (PBMCs), taken when the disease was refractory, from a patient treated with antithyroid drugs. The receptor set was obtained from a female donor with Graves disease.

The chain is built from TRBV28 and TRBJ2-6; D gene ambiguous. CDR1 MDHEN and CDR2 SYDVKM come from the germline V gene. CDR3 length: 13 amino acids. Trimming removed 9 bases at V and 0 bases at J, with 6 bases between. DNA for the CDR3: TGTGCCAGTTGGAGCTCTGGGGCCAACGTCCTGACTTTC. This gives the protein CASWSSGANVLTF. Filled out from reference TRBV28 and TRBJ2-6, the complete variable domain reads DVKVTQSSRYLVKRTGEKVFLECVQDMDHENMFWYRQDPGLGLRLIYFSYDVKMKEKGDIPEGYSVSREKKERFSLILESASTNQTSMYLCASWSSGANVLTFGAGSRLTVL.

This clonotype was counted between two and nine times. A much larger clone differs from this one at a single base, so this may be a read error. The chain is built from TRBV13 and TRBJ2-7; D gene unclear. Germline V gene data show CDR1 as PRHDT and CDR2 as FYEKMQ (reference sequence). The CDR3 is 13 residues long. Here the CDR3 reads CASGRIRAYERYF. The CDR3 DNA sequence: TGTGCCAGCGGACGGATTCGGGCCTACGAGCGGTACTTC. The full variable domain, rest sourced from reference TRBV13 and TRBJ2-7, is AAGVIQSPRHLIKEKRETATLKCYPIPRHDTVYWYQQGPGQDPQFLISFYEKMQSDKGSIPDRFSAQQFSDYHSELNMSSLELGDSALYFCASGRIRAYERYFGPGTRLTVT.

This chain uses TRBV6-1 with TRBJ2-2; D not resolved. V dropped 6 bases and J dropped 4 bases, with 15 bases sitting between them. The germline CDR1 and CDR2 sequences are MNHNS and SASEGT. The CDR3 sequence is 15 residues long. CDR3 nucleotides: TGTGCCAGCAGATCGGGCCGGGTCCGCACCGGGGAGCTGTTTTTT. Translation gives CASRSGRVRTGELFF.

This clonotype appeared many times. This chain uses TRBV2 with TRBJ1-3; D is unresolved. Trimming took 6 bases from V and 5 from J, leaving 8 bases between them. The germline CDR1 and CDR2 sequences are SNHLY and FYNNEI. The length of the CDR3 is 12 residues. The CDR3 is CASSPLRNTIYF. CDR3 DNA: TGTGCCAGCAGCCCCCTTAGAAACACCATATATTTT.

The chain employs TRBV6-1 and TRBJ2-7; 10 bases fit TRBD2. J was trimmed by 0 bases and V by 7 bases; bases with no gene match: 9. The germline V gene has CDR1 MNHNS and CDR2 SASEGT. This CDR3 region has 16 residues. The chain's CDR3 is CASKLSGGLPSYEQYF. DNA of the CDR3: TGTGCCAGCAAACTTAGCGGGGGGTTACCCTCCTACGAGCAGTACTTC.

The V gene is TRBV19, the J gene TRBJ1-1, with D unresolved. The V end was cut by 1 base, the J end by 1 base, with 13 bases between. Germline V CDR1 and CDR2: LNHDA, SQIVND (reference sequence). The CDR3 has 16 residues. The CDR3 loop is CASSIAARTSNTEAFF. The DNA of the CDR3 is TGTGCCAGTAGTATAGCTGCCAGGACCTCGAACACTGAAGCTTTCTTT.

On this clonotype: This may stem from a read error, because a much larger clone lies one nucleotide away. The chain links TRBV7-2 to TRBJ1-1; 7 bases are a match to TRBD1. Germline V gives CDR1 SGHTA, CDR2 FQGNSA. The CDR3 runs to 14 residues. CDR3 protein: CASSLERGRTETFF. CDR3 nucleotide sequence: TGTGCCAGCAGCTTAGAAAGGGGGCGGACTGAAACTTTCTTT.

This clonotype was seen only a few times. CDR3 nucleotide sequence: TGTGCCAGCAGTACAGGGGGAGGAGGCTACACCTTC. Translation gives CASSTGGGGYTF. The rearrangement uses TRBV27 and TRBJ1-2; 8 positions agree with TRBD1. The V gene's germline CDR1 is MNHEY and CDR2 SMNVEV (reference sequence). The CDR3 covers 12 residues. Trimming took 5 bases from V and 8 from J; bases not matched to a gene: 4.

This clonotype was seen at least ten times. This sequence joins TRBV12-3 or TRBV12-4 and TRBJ1-1; tentatively, D is TRBD1 (6 bases). The CDR3 runs 13 residues. The V and J ends lost 6 bases and 8 bases respectively, with 16 bases between them. CDR3 region: CASRDDQGLEAFF. CDR3 DNA sequence: TGTGCCAGCAGGGATGACCAGGGGTTGGAAGCTTTCTTT.

V usage is TRBV28 and J usage is TRBJ2-3, with a weak D call TRBD1 (7 bases). Germline V gives CDR1 MDHEN, CDR2 SYDVKM. The CDR3 length is 16 residues. Trimming cost V 2 bases and J 5 bases, with 17 bases left between them. CDR3 nucleotides: TGTGCCAGCAGTTTAGGGGTCGGGCAGGGGGGAGATACGCAGTATTTT. Residues: CASSLGVGQGGDTQYF.

This sequence joins TRBV10-3 and TRBJ1-1; 7 bases line up with TRBD1. After removal of 1 base from V and 8 bases from J, the junction contained 13 bases not matched to a gene. The CDR3 length is 16 residues. Germline V gene lookup returns CDR1 ENHRY and CDR2 SYGVKD. CDR3 sequence: CAISEYTGEDGEEAFF. The CDR3 DNA reads TGTGCCATCAGTGAGTATACAGGGGAGGATGGAGAAGAAGCTTTCTTT.